This T cell receptor beta chain was documented in a study of CD8 T cells in ankylosing spondylitis. The CDR3 consists of 15 residues. Trimming left V 3 bases short and J 1 base short, with 12 bases between. Germline loops: CDR1 LGHNA, CDR2 YNFKEQ. This clonotype turned up a few times. Its antigen is not known. TCRdb fed the 5' RACE reads into MiXCR, producing one record per CDR3 protein. Found here are some 130,000 distinct CDR3 sequences, more than 5.5% of them singletons; the top ten hold around an eighth. Study-wide findings and caveats: Both synovial fluid and blood in reactive arthritis had previously been reported to carry some motif variants.

The sequence was obtained from a female donor with ankylosing spondylitis or in good health (not recorded which). The sequencing input was blood, either unsorted or a sorted T cell fraction (not recorded which). The chain joins TRBV4-2 to TRBJ1-1; no definite D call. The CDR3: CASSHPLLGNTEAFF. CDR3 bases: TGTGCCAGCAGCCATCCCCTATTGGGGAACACTGAAGCTTTCTTT.